In this sample, the clone carrying this TCR beta chain turned up many times. The antigen is not known. Looked up from germline, CDR1 is SGDLS and CDR2 is YYNGEE. The CDR3 runs 15 residues. V lost 3 bases and J 4 bases, leaving 17 bases between the germline ends. This specimen belongs to a study of T-cell memory formation after mild COVID-19. The study's findings and limits: Shrinking CD4+ clones resided mostly in CM and EM, and CD8+ ones in EMRA.

5'RACE primed from the constant segment yielded TCR alpha and TCR beta cDNA libraries bearing sample barcodes and UMIs. One entry per CDR3 protein, called by TCRdb with MiXCR from the 5' RACE reads. The table has tens of thousands of distinct CDR3 sequences, roughly 9% seen once. This receptor was obtained from an adult woman who had mild COVID-19 (a few samples of this study predate the infection). Cell type and time point are not known. The sample was PBMCs or a T cell subset sorted from them (not recorded which). This chain uses TRBV9 with TRBJ2-7; tentatively, D is TRBD2 (5 bases). CDR3 region: CASSARVDGSYEQYF. The CDR3 coding sequence is TGTGCCAGCAGCGCGAGGGTGGACGGTTCGTACGAGCAGTACTTC.